This TCR beta chain stems from a study of blood T cell repertoires in COVID-19. About the research overall: Whether acute or convalescent, the COVID-19 samples came from the United States, Italy and Spain. The analysed material was cDNA or gDNA that came from T cells, B-cell-depleted T cells, or PBMCs.

Original analysis: From reference gene primer amplification, estimates of nucleated cell counts were derived. Profiling relied on immunoSEQ multiplex PCR, and the TCRdb table lists in-frame clones only, not all of them. That table is the source of V, J and clone size, and D and trimming were worked out from the DNA. The table has about 240,000 clones, approximately 83% seen once; the top ten hold over 8%. CDR3 length: 22 amino acids. The J segment lost 0 bases and the V segment lost 0 bases, leaving 16 bases of the junction unmatched. Per germline, CDR1 LGHNA and CDR2 YNFKEQ. Sample: peripheral blood. J is TRBJ1-6 and V is TRBV4-2; 8 bases fit TRBD1. This TCR was recovered from a woman aged 80 or older with acute or convalescent COVID-19. CDR3 in amino acids: CASSQDPTTGTGQSSYNSPLHF. For the CDR3, the DNA is TGTGCCAGCAGCCAAGATCCGACCACCGGGACAGGCCAGAGCTCCTATAATTCACCCCTCCACTTT.